This T cell receptor beta chain was captured in a study of T cell responses to AZD1222 COVID-19 vaccine. Findings and limits, study-wide: Scientists sampled the repertoires only once the peak T cell response had passed. Only 5 or 6 AZD1222 recipients tested seropositive at baseline.

The table came from immunoSEQ multiplex PCR; TCRdb's copy has only in-frame clones and leaves some out. The sample has 90,000 to 130,000 clones, roughly 85% seen once. Germline V gene sequence: CDR1 SEHNR, CDR2 FQNEAQ (reference sequence). V lost 2 bases, J lost 0 bases, and 7 bases lay in between. The CDR3 consists of 15 residues. This clone appeared a single time. Its antigen is currently unknown. This TCR was sampled from an adult in good health. Sequencing was performed on peripheral blood, taken on day 0 of AZD1222 vaccination. The rearrangement links TRBV7-9 to TRBJ1-4; no definite D call. CDR3 protein: CASSLRMATNEKLFF. Here the CDR3 DNA reads TGTGCCAGCAGCTTACGAATGGCAACTAATGAAAAACTGTTTTTT.